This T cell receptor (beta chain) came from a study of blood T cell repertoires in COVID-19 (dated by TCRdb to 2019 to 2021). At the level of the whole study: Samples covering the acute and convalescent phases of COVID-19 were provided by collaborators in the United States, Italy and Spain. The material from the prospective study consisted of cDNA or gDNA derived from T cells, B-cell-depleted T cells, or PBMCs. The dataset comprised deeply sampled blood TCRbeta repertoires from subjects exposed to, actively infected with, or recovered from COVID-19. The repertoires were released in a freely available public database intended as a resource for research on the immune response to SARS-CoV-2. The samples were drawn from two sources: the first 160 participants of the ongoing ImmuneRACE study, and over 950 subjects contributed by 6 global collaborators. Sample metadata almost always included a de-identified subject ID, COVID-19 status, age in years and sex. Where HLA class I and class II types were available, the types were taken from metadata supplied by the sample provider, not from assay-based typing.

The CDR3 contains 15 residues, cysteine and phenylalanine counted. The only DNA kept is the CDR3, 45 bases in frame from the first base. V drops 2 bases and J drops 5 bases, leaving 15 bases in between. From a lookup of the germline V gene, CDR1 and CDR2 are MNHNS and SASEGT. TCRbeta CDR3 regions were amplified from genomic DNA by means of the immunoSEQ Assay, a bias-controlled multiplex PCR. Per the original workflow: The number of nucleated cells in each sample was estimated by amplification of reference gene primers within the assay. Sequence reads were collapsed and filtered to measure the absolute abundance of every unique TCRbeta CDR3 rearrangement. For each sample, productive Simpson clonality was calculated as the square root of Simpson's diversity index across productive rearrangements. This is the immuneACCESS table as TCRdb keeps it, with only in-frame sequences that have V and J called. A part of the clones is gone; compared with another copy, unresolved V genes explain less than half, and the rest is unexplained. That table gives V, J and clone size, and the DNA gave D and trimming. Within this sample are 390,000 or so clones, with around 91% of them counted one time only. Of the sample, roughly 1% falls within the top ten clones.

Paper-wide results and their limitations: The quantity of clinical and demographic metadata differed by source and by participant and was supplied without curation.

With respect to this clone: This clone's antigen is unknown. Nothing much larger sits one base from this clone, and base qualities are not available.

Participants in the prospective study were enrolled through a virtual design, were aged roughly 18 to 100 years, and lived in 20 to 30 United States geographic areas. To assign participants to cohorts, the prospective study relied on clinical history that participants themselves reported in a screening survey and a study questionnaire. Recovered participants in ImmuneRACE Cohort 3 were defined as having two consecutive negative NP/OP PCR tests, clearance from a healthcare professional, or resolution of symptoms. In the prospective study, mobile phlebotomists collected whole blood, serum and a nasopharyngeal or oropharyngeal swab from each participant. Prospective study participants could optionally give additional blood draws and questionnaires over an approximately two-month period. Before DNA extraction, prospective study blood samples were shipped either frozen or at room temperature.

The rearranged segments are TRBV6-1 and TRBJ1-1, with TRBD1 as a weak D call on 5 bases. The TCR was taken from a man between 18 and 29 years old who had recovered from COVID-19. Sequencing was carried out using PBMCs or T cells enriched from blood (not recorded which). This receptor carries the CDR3 CASSEYPGGKTEAFF. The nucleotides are TGTGCCAGCAGTGAATATCCGGGGGGGAAAACTGAAGCTTTCTTT.